This T cell receptor (beta chain) was profiled in a study of glioma-infiltrating T cells after dendritic cell vaccination. Across the whole study: Glioblastoma patients came from Phase I and II dendritic cell vaccination trials.

The time point is: after dendritic cell vaccination, including at tumor progression/relapse. Only patients with spare fresh-frozen tumor and over two years of follow-up were included. No glioblastoma patient carried an isocitrate dehydrogenase mutation. Notes on this clone: Its antigen is as yet unknown.

Study findings and constraints: Estimated pretreatment TIL content predicted outcome after dendritic cell vaccination.

The CDR3 extends over 16 amino acids. The trim removed 0 bases at V and 4 bases at J, leaving 6 bases unmatched. Per germline, CDR1 MGHRA and CDR2 YSYEKL. Assay: immunoSEQ multiplex PCR; the TCRdb copy retains only in-frame clones and omits some. The sample has around 100,000 clones, over 80% seen once. The rearrangement joins TRBV4-1 to TRBJ1-3; 7 bases are a match to TRBD1. The sequence came from a human donor with glioblastoma. This specimen consisted of blood, obtained after dendritic cell vaccination. CDR3 region: CASSQEAGQKGNTIYF. As DNA, the CDR3 is TGCGCCAGCAGCCAAGAGGCGGGACAGAAGGGAAACACCATATATTTT.